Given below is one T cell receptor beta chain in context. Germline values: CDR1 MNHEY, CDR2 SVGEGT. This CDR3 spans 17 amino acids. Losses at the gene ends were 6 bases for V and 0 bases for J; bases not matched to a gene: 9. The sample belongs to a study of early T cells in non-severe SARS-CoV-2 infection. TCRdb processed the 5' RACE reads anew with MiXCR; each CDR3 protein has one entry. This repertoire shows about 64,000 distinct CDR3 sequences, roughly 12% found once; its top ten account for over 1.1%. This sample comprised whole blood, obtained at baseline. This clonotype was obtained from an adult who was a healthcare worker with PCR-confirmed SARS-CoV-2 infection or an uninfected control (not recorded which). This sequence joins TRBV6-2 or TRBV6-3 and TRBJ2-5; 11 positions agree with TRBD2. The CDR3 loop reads CASSRFGTSGYQETQYF. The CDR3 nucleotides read TGTGCCAGCAGCCGCTTCGGGACTAGCGGCTACCAAGAGACCCAGTACTTC.